Listed here is a single TCR beta chain. These data originate in a study of blood T cell repertoires in COVID-19. Turning to the study itself: The study drew acute and convalescent COVID-19 samples from the United States, Italy and Spain. T cells, B-cell-depleted T cells, or PBMCs provided the cDNA or gDNA that served as material.

Methods used by the authors: Counts of nucleated cells, estimated from reference gene primer amplification, were obtained. Using immunoSEQ multiplex PCR, the repertoire was profiled, and TCRdb retains in-frame clones only, with some absent. Clonal size and the V and J genes are those of that table, whereas D and trimming came from the DNA. The sample carries tens of thousands of clones, approximately 80% recorded once. V lost 4 bases to trimming and J lost 7 bases; unmatched junction nucleotides: 14. The CDR3 runs to 16 residues. Germline V CDR1 and CDR2: GTSNPN, SVGIG (reference sequence). The specimen was peripheral blood. The V call is TRBV30, the J call TRBJ2-1, with TRBD1 identical over 9 bases. The source is a woman in her seventies with acute or convalescent COVID-19. This CDR3 reads CAWTPRAQGARNEQFF. The CDR3 region has the DNA TGTGCCTGGACCCCGCGAGCACAGGGGGCCAGGAATGAGCAGTTCTTC.